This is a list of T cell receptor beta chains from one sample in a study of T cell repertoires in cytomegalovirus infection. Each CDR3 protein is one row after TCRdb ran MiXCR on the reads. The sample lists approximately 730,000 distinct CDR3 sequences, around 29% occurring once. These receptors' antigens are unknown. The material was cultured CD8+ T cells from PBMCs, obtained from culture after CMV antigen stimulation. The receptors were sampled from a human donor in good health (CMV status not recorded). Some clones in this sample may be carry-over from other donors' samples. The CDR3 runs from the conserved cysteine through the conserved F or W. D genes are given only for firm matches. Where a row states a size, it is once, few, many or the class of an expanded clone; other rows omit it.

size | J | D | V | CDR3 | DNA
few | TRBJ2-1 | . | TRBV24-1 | CATSENSNEQFF | TGTGCCACCAGTGAGAACAGCAATGAGCAGTTCTTC
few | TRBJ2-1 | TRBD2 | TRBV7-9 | CASSHPGGALNEQFF | TGTGCCAGCAGCCATCCCGGGGGGGCCTTAAATGAGCAGTTCTTC
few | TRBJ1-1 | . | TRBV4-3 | CASSQGSGGGTEAFF | TGCGCCAGCAGCCAAGGTTCGGGAGGGGGGACTGAAGCTTTCTTT
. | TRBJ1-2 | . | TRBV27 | CAHQGEYGYTF | TGTGCCCACCAAGGGGAATATGGCTACACCTTC
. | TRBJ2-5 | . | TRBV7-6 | CASSLASGLTRSQYF | TGTGCCAGCAGCTTAGCCTCGGGACTTACCCGTAGCCAGTACTTC
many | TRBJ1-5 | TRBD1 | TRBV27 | CASSLTGEGQPQHF | TGTGCCAGCAGTCTTACAGGGGAGGGTCAGCCCCAGCATTTT
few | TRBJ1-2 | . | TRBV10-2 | CASRLLQGPYGYTF | TGCGCCAGCCGTCTCTTGCAGGGACCGTATGGCTACACCTTC
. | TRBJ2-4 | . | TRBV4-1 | CASSLILSGTGDLLAKNIQYF | TGCGCCAGCAGCCTCATCCTCTCCGGGACCGGAGACCTCTTAGCCAAAAACATTCAGTACTTC
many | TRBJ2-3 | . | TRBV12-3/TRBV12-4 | CASSFTRVADTQYF | TGTGCCAGCAGTTTTACGCGGGTGGCAGATACGCAGTATTTT
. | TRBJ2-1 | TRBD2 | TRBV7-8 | CASTPLAGGKNEQFF | TGTGCCAGCACCCCCCTAGCGGGGGGGAAAAATGAGCAGTTCTTC
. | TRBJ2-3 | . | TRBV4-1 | CASSQVGQDTQYF | TGCGCCAGCAGCCAAGTGGGACAAGATACGCAGTATTTT
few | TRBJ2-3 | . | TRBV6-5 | CASSYSWGAATDTQYF | TGTGCCAGCAGTTACTCTTGGGGCGCCGCGACAGATACGCAGTATTTT
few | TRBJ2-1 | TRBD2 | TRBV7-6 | CASSFWTSGYNEQFF | TGTGCCAGCAGCTTTTGGACTAGCGGATACAATGAGCAGTTCTTC
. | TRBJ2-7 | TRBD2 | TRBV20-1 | CSANPRGLAGRYEQYF | TGCAGTGCCAATCCCCGTGGGCTAGCGGGACGCTACGAGCAGTACTTC
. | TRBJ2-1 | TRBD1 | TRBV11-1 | CASSSRRQGIYNEQFF | TGTGCCAGCAGCTCCCGCCGACAGGGGATCTACAATGAGCAGTTCTTC
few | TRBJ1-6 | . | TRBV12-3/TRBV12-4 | CASSGGVYNSPLHF | TGTGCCAGCTCCGGGGGAGTCTATAATTCACCCCTCCACTTT
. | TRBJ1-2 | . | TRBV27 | CASSFQGDNYGYTF | TGTGCCAGCAGTTTTCAAGGAGATAACTATGGCTACACCTTC
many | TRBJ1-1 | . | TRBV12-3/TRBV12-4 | CASSLAPGATEAFF | TGTGCCAGCAGTTTAGCACCGGGGGCCACTGAAGCTTTCTTT
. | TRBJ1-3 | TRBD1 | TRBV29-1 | CSVEDWDRGSGNTIYF | TGCAGCGTTGAAGACTGGGACAGGGGCTCTGGAAACACCATATATTTT
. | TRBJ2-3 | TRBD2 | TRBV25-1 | CASSEFSGGATDTQYF | TGTGCCAGCAGTGAATTTAGCGGGGGGGCAACAGATACGCAGTATTTT
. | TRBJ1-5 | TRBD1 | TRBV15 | CATSRDRSLRQGILGQPQHF | TGTGCCACCAGCAGAGATCGGTCCCTTAGACAGGGGATCCTTGGGCAGCCCCAGCATTTT
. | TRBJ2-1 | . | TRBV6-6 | CASSYSREANEQFF | TGTGCCAGCAGTTACTCGAGAGAGGCTAATGAGCAGTTCTTC
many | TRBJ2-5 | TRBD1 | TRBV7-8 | CASSSGTGTETQYF | TGTGCCAGCAGCTCAGGGACAGGGACAGAGACCCAGTACTTC